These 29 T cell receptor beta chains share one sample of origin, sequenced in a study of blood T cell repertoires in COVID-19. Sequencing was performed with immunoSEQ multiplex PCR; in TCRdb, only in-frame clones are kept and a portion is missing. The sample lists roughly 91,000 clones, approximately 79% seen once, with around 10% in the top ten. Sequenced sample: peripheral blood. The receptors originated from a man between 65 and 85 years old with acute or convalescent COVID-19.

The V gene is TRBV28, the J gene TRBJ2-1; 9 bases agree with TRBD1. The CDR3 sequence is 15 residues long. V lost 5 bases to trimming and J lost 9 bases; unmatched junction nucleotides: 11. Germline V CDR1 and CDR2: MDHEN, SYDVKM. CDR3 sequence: CASSRPGQGKGEQFF. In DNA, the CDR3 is TGTGCCAGCAGTCGTCCGGGACAGGGTAAAGGTGAGCAGTTCTTC.

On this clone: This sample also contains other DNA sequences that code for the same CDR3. CDR3 nucleotides: TGTGCCAGCAGTGAACGGGGGAATGGCTACACCTTC. Protein: CASSERGNGYTF. This chain links TRBV2 with TRBJ1-2; possible D gene TRBD1, 5 bases. The CDR3 contains 12 residues. Germline loops: CDR1 SNHLY, CDR2 FYNNEI. The V and J ends lost 2 bases and 6 bases respectively, with 7 bases between them.

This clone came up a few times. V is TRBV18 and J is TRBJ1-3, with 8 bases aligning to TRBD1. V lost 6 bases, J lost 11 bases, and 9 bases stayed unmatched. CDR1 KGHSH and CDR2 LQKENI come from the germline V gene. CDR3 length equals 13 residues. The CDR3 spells CASSQDRADAIYF. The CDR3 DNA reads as TGTGCCAGCTCCCAGGACAGGGCTGACGCCATATATTTT.

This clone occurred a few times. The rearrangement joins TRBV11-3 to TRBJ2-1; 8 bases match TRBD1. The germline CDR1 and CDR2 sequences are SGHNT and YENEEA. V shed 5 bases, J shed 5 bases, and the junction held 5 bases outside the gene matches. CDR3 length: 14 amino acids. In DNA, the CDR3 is TGTGCCAGCAGCCCCCGGACAGGGAACAATGAGCAGTTCTTC. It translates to CASSPRTGNNEQFF.

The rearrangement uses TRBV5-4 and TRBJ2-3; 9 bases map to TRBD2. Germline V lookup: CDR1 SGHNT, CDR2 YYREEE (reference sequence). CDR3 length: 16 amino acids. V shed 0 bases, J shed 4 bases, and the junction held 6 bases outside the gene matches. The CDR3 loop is CASSLAGAGGADTQYF. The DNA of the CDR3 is TGTGCCAGCAGCTTGGCCGGTGCGGGGGGGGCAGATACGCAGTATTTT.

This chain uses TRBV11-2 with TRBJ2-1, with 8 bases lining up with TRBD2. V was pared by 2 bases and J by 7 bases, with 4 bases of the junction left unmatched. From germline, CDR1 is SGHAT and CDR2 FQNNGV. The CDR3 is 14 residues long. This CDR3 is CASSLRAGGNEQFF. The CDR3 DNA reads TGTGCCAGCAGCTTACGCGCGGGGGGAAATGAGCAGTTCTTC.

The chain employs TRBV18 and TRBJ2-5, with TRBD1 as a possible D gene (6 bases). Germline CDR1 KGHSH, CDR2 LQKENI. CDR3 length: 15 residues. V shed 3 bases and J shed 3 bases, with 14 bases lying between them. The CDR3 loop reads CASSPLQGWEETQYF. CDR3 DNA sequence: TGTGCCAGCTCACCTCTACAGGGATGGGAAGAGACCCAGTACTTC.

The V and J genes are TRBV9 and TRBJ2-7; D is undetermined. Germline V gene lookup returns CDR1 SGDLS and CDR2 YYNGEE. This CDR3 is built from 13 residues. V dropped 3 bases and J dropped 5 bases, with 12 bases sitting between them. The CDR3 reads CASSGSILDEQYF. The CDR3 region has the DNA TGTGCCAGCAGCGGCTCTATTCTCGACGAGCAGTACTTC.

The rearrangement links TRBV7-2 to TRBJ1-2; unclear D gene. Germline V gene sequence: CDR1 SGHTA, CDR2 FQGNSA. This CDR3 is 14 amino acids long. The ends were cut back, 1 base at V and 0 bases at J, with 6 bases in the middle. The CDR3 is CASSLVGANYGYTF. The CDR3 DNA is TGTGCCAGCAGCTTAGTGGGAGCTAACTATGGCTACACCTTC.

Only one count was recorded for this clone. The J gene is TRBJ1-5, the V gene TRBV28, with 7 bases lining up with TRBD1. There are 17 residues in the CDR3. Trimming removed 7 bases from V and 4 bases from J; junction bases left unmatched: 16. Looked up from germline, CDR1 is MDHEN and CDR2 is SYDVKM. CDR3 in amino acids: CASTPPRQGRMNQPQHF. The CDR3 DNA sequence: TGTGCCAGCACCCCCCCCCGACAGGGAAGAATGAATCAGCCCCAGCATTTT.

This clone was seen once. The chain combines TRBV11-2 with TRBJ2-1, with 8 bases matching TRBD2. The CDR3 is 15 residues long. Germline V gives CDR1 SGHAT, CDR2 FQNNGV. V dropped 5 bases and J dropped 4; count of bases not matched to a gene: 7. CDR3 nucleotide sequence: TGTGCCAGCAGCCAGGGACGCGGGGGGTACAATGAGCAGTTCTTC. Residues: CASSQGRGGYNEQFF.

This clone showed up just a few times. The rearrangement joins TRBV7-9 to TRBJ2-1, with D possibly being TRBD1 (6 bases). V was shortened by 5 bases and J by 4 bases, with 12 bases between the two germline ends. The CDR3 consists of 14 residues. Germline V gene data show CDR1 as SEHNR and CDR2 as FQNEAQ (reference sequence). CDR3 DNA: TGTGCCAGCAGCAAACCGGGACAATACAATGAGCAGTTCTTC. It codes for CASSKPGQYNEQFF.

CDR3 sequence reads: CASSLQEEEKLFF. The CDR3 DNA is TGTGCCAGCAGCTTACAGGAAGAGGAAAAACTGTTTTTT. The gene calls are TRBV7-9 and TRBJ1-4, with D uncertain. This CDR3 has 13 residues. Deletions cut 2 bases from V and 8 bases from J, with 9 bases between. Germline V CDR1 and CDR2: SEHNR, FQNEAQ (reference sequence).

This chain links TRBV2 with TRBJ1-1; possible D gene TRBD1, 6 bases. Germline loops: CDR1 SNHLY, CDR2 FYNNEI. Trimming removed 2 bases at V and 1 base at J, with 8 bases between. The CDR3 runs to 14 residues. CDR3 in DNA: TGTGCCAGCAGTGAACAGGGGCAGAACACTGAAGCTTTCTTT. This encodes CASSEQGQNTEAFF.

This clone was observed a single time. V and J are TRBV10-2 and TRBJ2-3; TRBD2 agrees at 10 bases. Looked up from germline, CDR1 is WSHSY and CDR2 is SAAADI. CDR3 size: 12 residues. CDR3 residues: CASSGGVDTQYF. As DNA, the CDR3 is TGCGCATCAAGCGGGGGGGTAGATACGCAGTATTTT.

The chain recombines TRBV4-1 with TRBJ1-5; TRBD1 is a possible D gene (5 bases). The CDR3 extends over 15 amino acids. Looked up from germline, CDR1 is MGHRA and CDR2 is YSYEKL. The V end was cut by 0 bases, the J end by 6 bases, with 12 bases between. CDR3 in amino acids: CASSQDTGQRQPQHF. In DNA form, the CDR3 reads TGCGCCAGCAGCCAAGACACAGGCCAGCGTCAGCCCCAGCATTTT.

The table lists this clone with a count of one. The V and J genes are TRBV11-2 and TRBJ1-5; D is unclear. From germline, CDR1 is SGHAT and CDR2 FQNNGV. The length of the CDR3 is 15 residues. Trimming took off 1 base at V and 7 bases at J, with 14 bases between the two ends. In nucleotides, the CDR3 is TGTGCCAGCAGCTTAGTGGGCAGGTTTGACCAGCCCCAGCATTTT. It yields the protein CASSLVGRFDQPQHF.

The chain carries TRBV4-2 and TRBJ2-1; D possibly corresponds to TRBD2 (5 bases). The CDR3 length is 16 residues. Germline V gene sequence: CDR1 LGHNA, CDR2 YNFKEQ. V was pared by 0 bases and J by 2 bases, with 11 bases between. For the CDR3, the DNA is TGTGCCAGCAGCCAAGACAGGACTCAAACCTACAATGAGCAGTTCTTC. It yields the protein CASSQDRTQTYNEQFF.

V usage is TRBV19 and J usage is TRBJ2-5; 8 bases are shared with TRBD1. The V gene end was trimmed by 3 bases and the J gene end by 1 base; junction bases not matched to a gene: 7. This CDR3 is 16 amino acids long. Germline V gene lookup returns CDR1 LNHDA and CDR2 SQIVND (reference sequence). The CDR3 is CASSISAGGLQETQYF. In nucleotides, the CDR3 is TGTGCCAGTAGTATTTCGGCAGGGGGCCTCCAAGAGACCCAGTACTTC.

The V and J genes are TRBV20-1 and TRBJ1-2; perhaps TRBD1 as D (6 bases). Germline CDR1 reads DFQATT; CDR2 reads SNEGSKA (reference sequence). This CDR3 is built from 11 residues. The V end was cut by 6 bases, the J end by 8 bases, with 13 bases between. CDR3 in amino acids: CSATGSSGYTF. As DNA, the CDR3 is TGCAGTGCCACAGGGTCGAGCGGCTACACCTTC.

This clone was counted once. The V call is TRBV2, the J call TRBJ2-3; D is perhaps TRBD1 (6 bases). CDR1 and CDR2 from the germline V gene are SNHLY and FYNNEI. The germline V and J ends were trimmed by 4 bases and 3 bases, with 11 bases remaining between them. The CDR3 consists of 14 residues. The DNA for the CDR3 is TGTGCCAGCAGTGCACAGGGCCCGACAGATACGCAGTATTTT. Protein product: CASSAQGPTDTQYF.

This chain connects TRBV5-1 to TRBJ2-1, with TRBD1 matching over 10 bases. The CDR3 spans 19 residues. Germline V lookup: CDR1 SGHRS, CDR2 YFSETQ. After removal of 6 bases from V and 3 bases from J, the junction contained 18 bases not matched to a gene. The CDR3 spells CASTWLGTGATLDYNEQFF. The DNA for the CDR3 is TGCGCCAGCACCTGGCTAGGGACAGGGGCCACCCTTGACTACAATGAGCAGTTCTTC. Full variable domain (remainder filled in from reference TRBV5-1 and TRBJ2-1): KAGVTQTPRYLIKTRGQQVTLSCSPISGHRSVSWYQQTPGQGLQFLFEYFSETQRNKGNFPGRFSGRQFSNSRSEMNVSTLELGDSALYLCASTWLGTGATLDYNEQFFGPGTRLTVL.

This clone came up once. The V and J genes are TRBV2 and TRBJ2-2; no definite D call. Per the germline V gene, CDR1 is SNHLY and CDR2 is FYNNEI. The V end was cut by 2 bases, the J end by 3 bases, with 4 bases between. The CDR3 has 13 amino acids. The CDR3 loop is CASSEFYTGELFF. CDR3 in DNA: TGTGCCAGCAGTGAATTCTACACCGGGGAGCTGTTTTTT.

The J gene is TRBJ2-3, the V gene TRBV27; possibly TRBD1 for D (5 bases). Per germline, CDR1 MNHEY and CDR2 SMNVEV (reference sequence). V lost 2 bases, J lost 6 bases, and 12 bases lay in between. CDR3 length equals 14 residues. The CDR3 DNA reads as TGTGCCAGCAGTTTAGGGGCTATCGAGGATACGCAGTATTTT. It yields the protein CASSLGAIEDTQYF.

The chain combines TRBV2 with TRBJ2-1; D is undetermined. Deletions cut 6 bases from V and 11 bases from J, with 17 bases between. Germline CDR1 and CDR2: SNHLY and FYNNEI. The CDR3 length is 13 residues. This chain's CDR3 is CASRGDAAFKQFF. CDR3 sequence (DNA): TGTGCCAGCAGGGGCGACGCAGCCTTTAAGCAGTTCTTC. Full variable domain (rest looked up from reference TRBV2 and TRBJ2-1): EPEVTQTPSHQVTQMGQEVILRCVPISNHLYFYWYRQILGQKVEFLVSFYNNEISEKSEIFDDQFSVERPDGSNFTLKIRSTKLEDSAMYFCASRGDAAFKQFFGPGTRLTVL.

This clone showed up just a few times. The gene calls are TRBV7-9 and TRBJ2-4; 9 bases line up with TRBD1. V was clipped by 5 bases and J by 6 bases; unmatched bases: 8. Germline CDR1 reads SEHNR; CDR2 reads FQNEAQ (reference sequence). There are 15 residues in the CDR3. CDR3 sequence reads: CASSANDRGRNIQYF. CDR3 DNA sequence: TGTGCCAGCAGCGCTAACGACAGGGGGAGAAACATTCAGTACTTC.

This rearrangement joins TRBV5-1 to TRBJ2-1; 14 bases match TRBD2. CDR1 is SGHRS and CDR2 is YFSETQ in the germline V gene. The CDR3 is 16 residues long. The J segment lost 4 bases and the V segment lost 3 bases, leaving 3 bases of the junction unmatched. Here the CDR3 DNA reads TGCGCCAGCAGCTCCGGGACTAGCGGGGGTTACAATGAGCAGTTCTTC. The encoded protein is CASSSGTSGGYNEQFF.

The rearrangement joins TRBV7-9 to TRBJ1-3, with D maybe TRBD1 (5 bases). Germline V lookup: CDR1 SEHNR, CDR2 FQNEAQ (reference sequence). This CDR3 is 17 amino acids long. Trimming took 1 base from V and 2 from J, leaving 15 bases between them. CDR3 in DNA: TGTGCCAGCAGCTTAGGACTGGGGCGGGGTGCTGGAAACACCATATATTTT. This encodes CASSLGLGRGAGNTIYF.

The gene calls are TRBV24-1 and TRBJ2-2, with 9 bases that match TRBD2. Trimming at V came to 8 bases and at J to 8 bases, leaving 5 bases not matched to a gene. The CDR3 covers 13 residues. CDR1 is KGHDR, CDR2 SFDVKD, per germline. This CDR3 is CATKAGGQGELFF. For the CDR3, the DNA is TGTGCCACCAAAGCGGGGGGCCAGGGGGAGCTGTTTTTT.